These 26 T cell receptor beta chains originate from one sample sequenced in a study of blood T cells in healthy people across ages. A sample-barcoded 5' primer and a J-beta primer mix were used in a second PCR of roughly 7 to 11 cycles. TCRdb itself ran the 5' RACE reads through MiXCR, one entry per CDR3 protein. Found here are 380,000 or so distinct CDR3 sequences, about 49% of them singletons; the top ten hold around 50%. The sample consisted of blood. These receptors all stem from a man in his sixties in good health.

V usage is TRBV3-1 and J usage is TRBJ1-2; 12 bases align to TRBD1. The CDR3 sequence is 17 residues long. V was clipped by 4 bases and J by 0 bases; unmatched bases: 6. Germline CDR1 LGHDT, CDR2 YNNKEL (reference sequence). The CDR3 nucleotides are TGTGCCAGCAGCCGATCCGGGACAGGGGGCGCTAACTATGGCTACACCTTC. It codes for CASSRSGTGGANYGYTF.

A remark on this clonotype: Possible read error: a much larger clone is one base away. This sequence joins TRBV20-1 and TRBJ2-7; no reliable D call. This CDR3 region has 13 residues. The V gene's germline CDR1 is DFQATT and CDR2 SNEGSKA (reference sequence). Trimming shortened V by 6 bases and J by 2 bases, and 14 bases separated the two germline ends. The CDR3 nucleotides are TGCAGTGCCACCGACGGGTCCCCCTACGAGCAGTACTTC. Its translation: CSATDGSPYEQYF.

The genes are TRBV20-1 and TRBJ2-7; 7 positions agree with TRBD1. The V gene's germline CDR1 is DFQATT and CDR2 SNEGSKA (reference sequence). V shed 6 bases, J shed 5 bases, and the junction held 10 bases outside the gene matches. CDR3 length equals 13 residues. In DNA, the CDR3 is TGCAGTGCCCACGAAGGGGGCAGGGACGAGCAGTACTTC. It translates to CSAHEGGRDEQYF.

CDR3 protein: CASSVLGTTDTQYF. The CDR3 nucleotides are TGTGCCAGCAGCGTTTTAGGGACCACAGATACGCAGTATTTT. The chain joins TRBV9 to TRBJ2-3; the D gene could be TRBD1 or TRBD2 (5 bases each). Germline V gene data show CDR1 as SGDLS and CDR2 as YYNGEE. Between the trimmed V and J ends, which lost 2 bases and 2 bases, there was a span of 9 bases. The CDR3 covers 14 residues.

The J gene is TRBJ1-2, the V gene TRBV6-5; 7 nucleotides agree with TRBD1. V trimming: 0 bases; J trimming: 6 bases; junction bases outside the gene matches: 10. Germline CDR1 reads MNHEY; CDR2 reads SVGAGI. The CDR3 loop spans 16 amino acids. In nucleotides, the CDR3 is TGTGCCAGCAGTTACTCCCTTACAGGGGCCCGGAATGGCTACACCTTC. Its translation is CASSYSLTGARNGYTF.

J is TRBJ2-3 and V is TRBV12-5; 7 nucleotides match TRBD1. V was pared by 1 base and J by 1 base, with 5 bases of the junction left unmatched. Germline lookup yields CDR1 LGHNT and CDR2 FRNRAP. The CDR3 runs to 16 residues. DNA of the CDR3: TGTGCTAGTGGTTTGGAGACAGGGTTCGGCACAGATACGCAGTATTTT. It specifies CASGLETGFGTDTQYF.

This clonotype was counted between two and nine times. V is TRBV4-3 and J is TRBJ2-3, with D hard to call. CDR3 length: 13 amino acids. V was shortened by 4 bases and J by 3 bases, with 8 bases between the two germline ends. The germline CDR1 and CDR2 sequences are LGHNA and YSLEER. The chain's CDR3 is CASSPSWTDTQYF. The CDR3, as DNA: TGCGCCAGCAGCCCGAGTTGGACAGATACGCAGTATTTT.

Worth noting for this clonotype: A junction end diverges from the germline sequence, so it may reflect a read error. The chain links TRBV5-1 to TRBJ2-3; D is possibly TRBD1 (5 bases). CDR3 length equals 13 residues. Germline CDR1 SGHRS, CDR2 YFSETQ. The CDR3: CASNPDSTDTQYF. In DNA form, the CDR3 reads TGCGCCAGCAACCCCGACAGCACGGATACGCAGTATTTT.

The gene calls are TRBV5-1 and TRBJ2-5; 15 bases match TRBD2. Germline assignment: CDR1 SGHRS and CDR2 YFSETQ. Germline trimming cut 2 bases from V and 0 bases from J; bases unmatched to any gene: 5. This CDR3 contains 18 residues. In DNA form, the CDR3 reads TGCGCCAGCAGCTTCCGGACTAGCGGGGGGGCGTACCAAGAGACCCAGTACTTC. Amino acids: CASSFRTSGGAYQETQYF.

This clonotype showed up just once. The chain combines TRBV29-1 with TRBJ1-1, with D tentatively TRBD1 (6 bases). The CDR3 consists of 10 residues. The germline gives CDR1 SQVTM, CDR2 ANQGSEA. V was pared by 7 bases and J by 6 bases, with 9 bases between. The DNA for the CDR3 is TGCAGCGCCCAGGGGTCTGAAGCTTTCTTT. Translating gives CSAQGSEAFF.

The V and J genes are TRBV12-3 or TRBV12-4 and TRBJ2-7; TRBD2 matches at 7 bases. Trimming at V came to 3 bases and at J to 3 bases, leaving 11 bases not matched to a gene. The CDR3 is 16 amino acids. This chain's CDR3 is CASSFSTGGPHYEQYF. CDR3 nucleotide sequence: TGTGCCAGCAGTTTCTCCACGGGAGGCCCTCACTACGAGCAGTACTTC.

Ten or more counts support this clonotype. The chain has TRBV10-3 and TRBJ2-5; D is uncertain. V was cut by 1 base and J by 11 bases, with 14 bases left in between. The CDR3 runs 13 residues. Germline-derived CDR1 and CDR2 are ENHRY and SYGVKD. The CDR3 protein is CAISEWIYNEQYF. CDR3 bases: TGTGCCATCAGTGAGTGGATATACAATGAGCAGTACTTC.

This chain connects TRBV7-9 to TRBJ2-7; 9 nucleotides agree with TRBD1. CDR1 is SEHNR and CDR2 is FQNEAQ in the germline V gene (reference sequence). J lost 0 bases, V lost 3 bases, and 6 bases had no gene match. The CDR3 contains 16 residues. The CDR3 DNA reads as TGTGCCAGCAGCTTCACTGGACAGGGGAGCTCCTACGAGCAGTACTTC. Translating it yields CASSFTGQGSSYEQYF. The entire variable domain, with the rest obtained from reference TRBV7-9 and TRBJ2-7, is as follows: DTGVSQNPRHKITKRGQNVTFRCDPISEHNRLYWYRQTLGQGPEFLTYFQNEAQLEKSRLLSDRFSAERPKGSFSTLEIQRTEQGDSAMYLCASSFTGQGSSYEQYFGPGTRLTVT.

The chain employs TRBV6-2 or TRBV6-3 and TRBJ2-3; D may be TRBD1 (5 bases). CDR1 is MNHEY, CDR2 SVGEGT, per germline. Trimming pared 0 bases from V and 2 bases from J, leaving 12 bases between. The CDR3 has 16 residues. The DNA of the CDR3 is TGTGCCAGCAGTTACTCGAGAGCCAGGGTCACAGATACGCAGTATTTT. As protein: CASSYSRARVTDTQYF.

V is TRBV6-4 and J is TRBJ1-5; D gene ambiguous. In germline, CDR1 is MRHNA, CDR2 SNTAGT. The CDR3 runs 15 residues. V shed 0 bases and J shed 4 bases, with 10 bases lying between them. The CDR3: CASSDSGGGNQPQHF. The CDR3 DNA reads as TGTGCCAGCAGTGACTCGGGTGGAGGGAATCAGCCCCAGCATTTT.

The J gene is TRBJ2-5, the V gene TRBV28, with a tentative D call TRBD1 (6 bases). The length of the CDR3 is 15 residues. Germline-derived CDR1 and CDR2 are MDHEN and SYDVKM. V gave up 4 bases and J gave up 5 bases, with 17 bases separating them. In DNA, the CDR3 is TGTGCCAGCAGTTCGGACAGACTCGAAGGGGAGACCCAGTACTTC. Protein: CASSSDRLEGETQYF.

This chain joins TRBV11-2 and TRBJ2-2; 7 nucleotides line up with TRBD2. The CDR3 runs to 16 residues. Germline V gene data show CDR1 as SGHAT and CDR2 as FQNNGV. V was pared by 3 bases and J by 1 base, with 5 bases of the junction left unmatched. For the CDR3, the DNA is TGTGCCAGCAGCTTTGCGGGGAGGGGGAACACCGGGGAGCTGTTTTTT. It codes for CASSFAGRGNTGELFF.

This clonotype was counted a single time. Mismatch with germline at one junction end may stem from a read error. The gene calls are TRBV15 and TRBJ2-5; D gene ambiguous. The CDR3 length is 12 residues. CDR1 and CDR2 (germline): LNHNV, YYDKDF (reference sequence). The CDR3: CVTSRVKETQYF. DNA of the CDR3: TGTGTCACCAGCAGAGTTAAAGAGACCCAGTACTTC. The full variable domain, in which reference TRBV15 and TRBJ2-5 provide the parts outside the CDR3, is DAMVIQNPRYQVTQFGKPVTLSCSQTLNHNVMYWYQQKSSQAPKLLFHYYDKDFNNEADTPDNFQSRRPNTSFCFLDIRSPGLGDTAMYLCVTSRVKETQYFGPGTRLLVL.

The rearrangement links TRBV11-2 to TRBJ2-7; TRBD2 matches 10 bases. V lost 1 base to trimming and J lost 6 bases; unmatched junction nucleotides: 15. The CDR3 consists of 18 residues. Germline V gene sequence: CDR1 SGHAT, CDR2 FQNNGV. The CDR3 region is CASSLASGGAGGTPEQYF. As DNA, the CDR3 is TGTGCCAGCAGCTTAGCCTCCGGGGGAGCGGGAGGGACGCCCGAGCAGTACTTC.

This clonotype came up a few times. The gene calls are TRBV12-3 or TRBV12-4 and TRBJ2-5, with TRBD1 as a possible D gene (6 bases). Judging by the DNA end, TRBJ2-7 fits better; the J call may be wrong. The CDR3 is 15 amino acids. In DNA, the CDR3 is TGTGCCAGCAGTACCGTAACAGGGAGTGGCCACGAGCAGTACTTC. It specifies CASSTVTGSGHEQYF.

This clonotype was picked up a small number of times. The DNA of the CDR3 is TGTGCCAGCCGAGGGGGGGTGGCTAATTCACCCCTCCACTTT. Encoded protein: CASRGGVANSPLHF. The V call is TRBV12-3 or TRBV12-4, the J call TRBJ1-6; D might be TRBD1 (6 bases). CDR3 length: 14 amino acids. V lost 8 bases and J lost 6, with 14 bases in between.

The chain combines TRBV20-1 with TRBJ2-3; D ambiguous. Germline V gene data show CDR1 as DFQATT and CDR2 as SNEGSKA (reference sequence). The CDR3 extends over 13 amino acids. Trimming left V 6 bases short and J 6 bases short, with 16 bases between. CDR3 protein: CSAFSRPRDTQYF. CDR3 DNA sequence: TGCAGTGCCTTCTCGCGTCCCAGGGATACGCAGTATTTT.

In its sample, this clonotype was seen a few times. The rearrangement uses TRBV12-3 or TRBV12-4 and TRBJ2-6, with D unclear. Trimming cost V 8 bases and J 0 bases, with 17 bases left between them. The CDR3 covers 17 residues. CDR3 DNA: TGTGCCAGCGGTCCCGGAAAGATTAGCTCTGGGGCCAACGTCCTGACTTTC. Its translation is CASGPGKISSGANVLTF.

This chain uses TRBV7-8 with TRBJ2-7, with unresolved D. V dropped 6 bases and J dropped 3 bases, with 18 bases sitting between them. CDR3 length: 15 amino acids. Germline V CDR1 and CDR2: SGHVS, FQNEAQ. The CDR3 protein is CASREHRGPSYEQYF. The CDR3 nucleotides read TGTGCCAGCAGGGAACACAGAGGACCCAGCTACGAGCAGTACTTC.

CDR3 region: CSARRGDSTDTQYF. The CDR3 nucleotides are TGCAGTGCTAGGCGGGGGGATAGCACAGATACGCAGTATTTT. V gene TRBV20-1 combines with J gene TRBJ2-3; 8 bases match TRBD2. V dropped 3 bases and J dropped 0; count of bases not matched to a gene: 2. CDR1 is DFQATT and CDR2 is SNEGSKA in the germline V gene (reference sequence). CDR3 size: 14 residues.

This rearrangement joins TRBV5-1 to TRBJ2-4, with unresolved D. Looked up from germline, CDR1 is SGHRS and CDR2 is YFSETQ. V lost 1 base to trimming and J lost 0 bases, with 14 bases between them. The CDR3 loop spans 17 amino acids. CDR3 DNA sequence: TGCGCCAGCAGCTTGAATGGGCAACCACTAGCCAAAAACATTCAGTACTTC. Translating gives CASSLNGQPLAKNIQYF.